The clone carrying this T cell receptor beta chain was seen only once. The assay was immunoSEQ multiplex PCR, and TCRdb's table has in-frame clones only and misses some. The table has some 100,000 clones, about 90% seen once. Looked up from germline, CDR1 is ENHRY and CDR2 is SYGVKD. Trimming shortened V by 6 bases and J by 0 bases, and 12 bases separated the two germline ends. CDR3 length: 14 amino acids. This record comes from a study of PD-L1 blockade in urothelial cancer. At the level of the study: Males with urothelial cancer arising in the bladder constituted most of the roughly 30 patients.

It was locally advanced or metastatic urothelial carcinoma that patients had. Per-patient samples, pretreatment and on-treatment, numbered 1 to 8. V gene TRBV10-3 combines with J gene TRBJ2-7, with a possible D match to TRBD1 (6 bases). The sequencing used PBMCs, collected around atezolizumab (anti-PD-L1) treatment. This TCR was sampled from a woman of 80 years or more with urothelial cancer. In DNA form, the CDR3 reads TGTGCCATCAGGGGAGCACAGGGCTCCTACGAGCAGTACTTC. Its protein is CAIRGAQGSYEQYF.